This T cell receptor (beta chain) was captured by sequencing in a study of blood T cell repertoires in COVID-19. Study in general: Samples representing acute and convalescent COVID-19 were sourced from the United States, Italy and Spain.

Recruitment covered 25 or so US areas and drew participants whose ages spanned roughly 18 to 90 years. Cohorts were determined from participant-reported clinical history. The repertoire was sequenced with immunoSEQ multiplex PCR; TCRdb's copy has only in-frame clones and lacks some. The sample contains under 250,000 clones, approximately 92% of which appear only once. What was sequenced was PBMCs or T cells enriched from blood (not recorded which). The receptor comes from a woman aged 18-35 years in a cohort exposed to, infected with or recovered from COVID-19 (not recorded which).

As DNA, the CDR3 is TGTGCCAGCAGGCGGAACACCATATATTTT. Translating gives CASRRNTIYF. The chain joins TRBV12-3 or TRBV12-4 to TRBJ1-3; no definite D call. This CDR3 is 10 amino acids long. The V and J ends lost 6 bases and 7 bases respectively, with 4 bases between them.